Listed here are 9 T cell receptor beta chains from one sample, sequenced in a study of T-cell reconstitution after alpha-beta-depleted transplantation in children. Unique molecular identifiers were incorporated into the prepared TCRbeta library. MiXCR, applied by TCRdb to the PCR reads, yields one record per CDR3 protein. The repertoire holds 900,000 or so distinct CDR3 sequences, roughly 15% seen once, with approximately 5% in the top ten. Source: PBMCs, mostly from graft donor cells, taken 360 days after TCRalphabeta/CD19-depleted stem cell transplant. The receptors derive from a male patient aged 10 to 17 who had a stem cell transplant for acute lymphoblastic leukemia, so the T cells may come from the graft donor.

In this sample, this clonotype turned up a few times. J is TRBJ2-7 and V is TRBV12-3 or TRBV12-4; TRBD1 is a possible D gene (6 bases). The CDR3 runs to 17 residues. The V gene lost 1 base and the J gene lost 2 bases, with 18 bases spanning the gap. The CDR3 sequence: CASSLGVGRDITYEQYF. Here the CDR3 DNA reads TGTGCCAGCAGTTTAGGGGTGGGACGGGACATCACCTACGAGCAGTACTTC.

Ten or more counts support this clonotype. The rearrangement uses TRBV5-1 and TRBJ2-3; perhaps TRBD2 as D (6 bases). Trimming shortened V by 5 bases and J by 2 bases, and 21 bases separated the two germline ends. From germline, CDR1 is SGHRS and CDR2 YFSETQ. The CDR3 sequence is 17 residues long. The CDR3 here is CASRRGAGSVNTDTQYF. The CDR3 region has the DNA TGCGCCAGCAGAAGAGGTGCGGGATCCGTGAACACAGATACGCAGTATTTT.

This clonotype was seen a handful of times. The gene calls are TRBV27 and TRBJ2-1; 9 positions agree with TRBD2. The germline V gene encodes CDR1 MNHEY and CDR2 SMNVEV (reference sequence). J lost 6 bases, V lost 3 bases, and 15 bases had no gene match. The CDR3 sequence is 18 residues long. This CDR3 reads CASSLVQGLAGRFNEQFF. In DNA form, the CDR3 reads TGTGCCAGCAGTTTGGTTCAAGGGCTAGCGGGGCGCTTCAATGAGCAGTTCTTC.

This clonotype was observed a handful of times. The rearrangement joins TRBV7-6 to TRBJ2-6, with D unclear. The CDR3 covers 16 residues. The V gene lost 2 bases and the J gene lost 0 bases, with 8 bases spanning the gap. The germline gives CDR1 SGHVS, CDR2 FNYEAQ. CDR3 in amino acids: CASSLSLLSGANVLTF. The CDR3 DNA is TGTGCCAGCAGCTTATCTCTGCTCTCTGGGGCCAACGTCCTGACTTTC.

This clonotype was seen repeatedly, ten times or more. The chain combines TRBV7-9 with TRBJ2-5, with 15 nucleotides matching TRBD2. Trimming cost V 5 bases and J 5 bases; bases outside gene matches: 9. The CDR3 spans 17 residues. Germline V gives CDR1 SEHNR, CDR2 FQNEAQ (reference sequence). The DNA of the CDR3 is TGTGCCAGCAGCCCAGGACTAGCGGGAGGGCCGCGGGAGACCCAGTACTTC. Its translation is CASSPGLAGGPRETQYF.

This clonotype showed up just a few times. The rearrangement links TRBV3-1 to TRBJ2-2; a possible D gene is TRBD1 (6 bases). The CDR3 runs 17 residues. Germline V gives CDR1 LGHDT, CDR2 YNNKEL (reference sequence). V was trimmed by 0 bases and J by 5 bases, leaving 16 bases between them. In DNA, the CDR3 is TGTGCCAGCAGCCAAGATGGGGCGGCAGGGGATACCGGGGAGCTGTTTTTT. Residues: CASSQDGAAGDTGELFF. The whole variable domain, remainder taken from reference TRBV3-1 and TRBJ2-2, is DTAVSQTPKYLVTQMGNDKSIKCEQNLGHDTMYWYKQDSKKFLKIMFSYNNKELIINETVPNRFSPKSPDKAHLNLHINSLELGDSAVYFCASSQDGAAGDTGELFFGEGSRLTVL.

The rearrangement uses TRBV19 and TRBJ2-7; 9 bases are a match to TRBD1. This CDR3 spans 14 amino acids. V shed 4 bases and J 5 bases; nucleotides not matched to a gene: 6. CDR1 and CDR2 from the germline V gene are LNHDA and SQIVND (reference sequence). The CDR3 sequence: CASSTPGQGNEQYF. The CDR3, as DNA: TGTGCCAGTAGTACCCCGGGACAGGGCAACGAGCAGTACTTC.

The chain joins TRBV2 to TRBJ2-2, with TRBD2 identical over 12 bases. Losses at the gene ends were 6 bases for V and 2 bases for J; bases not matched to a gene: 7. Germline V lookup: CDR1 SNHLY, CDR2 FYNNEI. The CDR3 consists of 17 residues. The CDR3 nucleotides read TGTGCCAGCAGGGCTAGCGGGAGGGCCTCCAACACCGGGGAGCTGTTTTTT. Translation gives CASRASGRASNTGELFF.

This clonotype was counted only a few times. The CDR3 DNA reads TGTGCCACCAGCGGGGACTTAAACCCTCAAGAGACCCAGTACTTC. This translates into CATSGDLNPQETQYF. The V gene is TRBV15, the J gene TRBJ2-5; D might be TRBD2 (6 bases). V lost 5 bases, J lost 2 bases, and 15 bases lay in between. The V gene's germline CDR1 is LNHNV and CDR2 YYDKDF (reference sequence). This CDR3 region has 15 residues.